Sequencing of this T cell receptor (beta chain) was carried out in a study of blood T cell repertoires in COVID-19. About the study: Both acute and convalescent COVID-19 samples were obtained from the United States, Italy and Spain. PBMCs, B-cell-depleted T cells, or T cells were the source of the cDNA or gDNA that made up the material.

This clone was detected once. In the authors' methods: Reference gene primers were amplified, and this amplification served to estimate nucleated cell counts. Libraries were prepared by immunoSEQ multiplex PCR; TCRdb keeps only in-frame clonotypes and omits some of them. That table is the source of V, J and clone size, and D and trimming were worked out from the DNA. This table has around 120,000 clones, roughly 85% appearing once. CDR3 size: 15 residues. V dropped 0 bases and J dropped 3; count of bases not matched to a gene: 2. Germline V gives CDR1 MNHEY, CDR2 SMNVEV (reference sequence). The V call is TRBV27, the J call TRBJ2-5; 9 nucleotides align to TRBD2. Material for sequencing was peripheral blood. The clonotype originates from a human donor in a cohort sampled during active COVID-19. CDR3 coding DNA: TGTGCCAGCAGTTTATCTTGGACTAGCGAAGAGACCCAGTACTTC. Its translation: CASSLSWTSEETQYF.